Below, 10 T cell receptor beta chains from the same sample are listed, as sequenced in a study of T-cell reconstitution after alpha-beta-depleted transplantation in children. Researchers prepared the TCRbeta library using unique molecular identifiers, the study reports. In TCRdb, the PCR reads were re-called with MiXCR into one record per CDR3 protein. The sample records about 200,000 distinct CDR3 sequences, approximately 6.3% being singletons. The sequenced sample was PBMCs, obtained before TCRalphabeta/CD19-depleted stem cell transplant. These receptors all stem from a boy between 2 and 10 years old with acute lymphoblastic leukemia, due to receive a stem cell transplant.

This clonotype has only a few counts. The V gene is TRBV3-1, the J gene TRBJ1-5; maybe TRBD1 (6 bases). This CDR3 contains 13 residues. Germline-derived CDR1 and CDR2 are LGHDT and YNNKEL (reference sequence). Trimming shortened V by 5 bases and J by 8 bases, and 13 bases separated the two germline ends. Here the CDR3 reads CASSEGGHEPQHF. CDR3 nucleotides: TGTGCCAGCAGCGAAGGGGGTCACGAGCCCCAGCATTTT.

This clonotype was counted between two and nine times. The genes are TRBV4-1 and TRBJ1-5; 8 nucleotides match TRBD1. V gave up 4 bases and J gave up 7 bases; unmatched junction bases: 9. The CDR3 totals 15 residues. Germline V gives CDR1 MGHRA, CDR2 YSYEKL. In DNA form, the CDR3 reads TGCGCCAGCAGCCCGACAGGGGCCGGCTCCCAGCCCCAGCATTTT. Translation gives CASSPTGAGSQPQHF.

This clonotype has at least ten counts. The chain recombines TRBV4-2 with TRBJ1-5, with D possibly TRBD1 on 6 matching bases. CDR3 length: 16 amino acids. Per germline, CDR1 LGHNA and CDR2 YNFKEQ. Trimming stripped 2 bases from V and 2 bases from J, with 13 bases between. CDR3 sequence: CASSQHQGSGNQPQHF. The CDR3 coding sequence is TGTGCCAGCAGCCAACACCAGGGGTCGGGCAATCAGCCCCAGCATTTT.

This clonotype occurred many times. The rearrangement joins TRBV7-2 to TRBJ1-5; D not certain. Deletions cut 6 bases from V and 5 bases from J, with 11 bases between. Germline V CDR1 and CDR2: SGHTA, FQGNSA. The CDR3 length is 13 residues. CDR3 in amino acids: CASSRTGDQPQHF. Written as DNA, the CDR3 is TGTGCCAGCAGTAGGACGGGAGATCAGCCCCAGCATTTT.

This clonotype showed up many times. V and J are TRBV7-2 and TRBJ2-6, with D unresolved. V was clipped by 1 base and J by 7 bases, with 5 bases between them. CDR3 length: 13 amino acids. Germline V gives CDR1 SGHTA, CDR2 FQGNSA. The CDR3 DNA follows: TGTGCCAGCAGCTTAGGGGGAGCCAACGTCCTGACTTTC. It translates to CASSLGGANVLTF.

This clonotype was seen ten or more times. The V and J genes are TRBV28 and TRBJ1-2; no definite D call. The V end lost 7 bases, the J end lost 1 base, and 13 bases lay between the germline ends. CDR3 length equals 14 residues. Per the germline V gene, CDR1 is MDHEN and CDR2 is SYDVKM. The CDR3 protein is CASTTKPLNYGYTF. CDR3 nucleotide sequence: TGTGCCAGCACCACCAAACCCCTTAACTATGGCTACACCTTC.

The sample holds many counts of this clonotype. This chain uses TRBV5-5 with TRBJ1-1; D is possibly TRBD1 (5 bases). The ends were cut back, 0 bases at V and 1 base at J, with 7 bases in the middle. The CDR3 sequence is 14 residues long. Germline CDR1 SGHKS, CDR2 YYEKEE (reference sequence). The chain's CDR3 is CASSLDDRNTEAFF. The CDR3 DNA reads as TGTGCCAGCAGCTTGGATGACAGGAACACTGAAGCTTTCTTT.

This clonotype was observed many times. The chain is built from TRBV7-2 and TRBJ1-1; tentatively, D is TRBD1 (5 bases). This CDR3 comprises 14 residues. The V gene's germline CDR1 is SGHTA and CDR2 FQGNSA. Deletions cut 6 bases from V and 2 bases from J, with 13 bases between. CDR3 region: CASRRGERNTEAFF. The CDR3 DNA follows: TGTGCCAGCAGGAGGGGCGAACGAAACACTGAAGCTTTCTTT.

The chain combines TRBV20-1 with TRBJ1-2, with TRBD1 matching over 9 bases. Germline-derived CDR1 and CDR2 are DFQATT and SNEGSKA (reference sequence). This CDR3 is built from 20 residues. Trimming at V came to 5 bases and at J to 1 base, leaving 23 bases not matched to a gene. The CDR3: CSARTGQGSGVALSNYGYTF. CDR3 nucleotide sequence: TGCAGTGCTCGCACGGGACAGGGAAGCGGAGTGGCGTTGAGTAACTATGGCTACACCTTC.

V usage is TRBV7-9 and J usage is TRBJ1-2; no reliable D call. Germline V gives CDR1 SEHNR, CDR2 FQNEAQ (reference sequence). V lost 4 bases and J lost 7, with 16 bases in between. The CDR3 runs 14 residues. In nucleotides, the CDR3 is TGTGCCAGCAGCTACCCCCCGAAGGAAAGTGGCTACACCTTC. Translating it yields CASSYPPKESGYTF.